The T cell receptor beta chain under discussion was sequenced for a study of blood T cell repertoires in COVID-19. Overall study: From T cells, B-cell-depleted T cells, or PBMCs came the material, which was cDNA or gDNA.

Original methodology: Estimation of nucleated cell counts relied on the amplification of reference gene primers. Sequencing used immunoSEQ multiplex PCR; TCRdb keeps in-frame clones, though not all of them. That table is the source of V, J and clone size, and D and trimming were worked out from the DNA. The profile shows about 200,000 clones, 75% to 90% of them singletons. The CDR3 is 15 residues long. The V and J ends lost 1 base and 2 bases respectively, with 10 bases between them. Germline V gene sequence: CDR1 SGHAT, CDR2 FQNNGV. In this sample, this clone turned up a few times. Other nucleotide sequences in the sample specify the same CDR3.

The V gene is TRBV11-2, the J gene TRBJ2-3; D possibly corresponds to TRBD1 (6 bases). Sequenced material: peripheral blood. The sequence came from a man aged 35-49 years with acute or convalescent COVID-19. CDR3 nucleotide sequence: TGTGCCAGCAGCTTAGCAGGGGCCACCACAGATACGCAGTATTTT. The encoded protein is CASSLAGATTDTQYF. Variable domain in full (rest from reference TRBV11-2 and TRBJ2-3): EAGVAQSPRYKIIEKRQSVAFWCNPISGHATLYWYQQILGQGPKLLIQFQNNGVVDDSQLPKDRFSAERLKGVDSTLKIQPAKLEDSAVYLCASSLAGATTDTQYFGPGTRLTVL.